This TCR beta chain is drawn from a study of human T cells and chemical hapten exposure. Looking at the study overall: Chiefly female patients presented with alopecia areata, totalis or universalis. Notes on the study in general: Alopecia was present in the donors, so their immune response may differ from healthy people's.

The time point: patch test 2, 6 weeks after DPC sensitization. The sample's treatment: therapeutic diphenylcyclopropenone sensitization with weekly scalp DPC. Extraction of total RNA was performed on unfractionated whole blood. TCRdb independently ran MiXCR on the RACE reads; one entry per CDR3 protein. The sample lists a few hundred thousand distinct CDR3 sequences, about 6.9% occurring once. Germline CDR1 LGHDT, CDR2 YNNKEL (reference sequence). Trimming took off 1 base at V and 5 bases at J, with 4 bases between the two ends. The CDR3 is 12 amino acids. This clonotype has at least ten counts. What it binds is unknown.

The sequences come from whole blood, collected in connection with sensitization to the hapten diphenylcyclopropenone (DPC). The rearrangement links TRBV3-1 to TRBJ2-3; no clear D. The TCR comes from a woman under 30 with alopecia areata. Some clones in this sample may be carry-over from other donors' samples. The CDR3 reads CASSQVGDTQYF. The CDR3 nucleotides read TGTGCCAGCAGCCAAGTTGGAGATACGCAGTATTTT.